The clone carrying this T cell receptor beta chain has only a few counts. The antigen is not known. These data originate in a study of cytomegalovirus exposure and HLA in healthy donors. Study-wide results and limits: The authors later found TCR association rates varying by HLA locus, with DRB1 most and HLA-C fewest. Most of the TCR beta V segments (in an earlier analysis) were productive either about 90% or about 30% of the time. Rare TCR sequences predominated, though certain public TCRs were found in many donors.

Germline V gene data show CDR1 as SGHTA and CDR2 as FQGNSA. V lost 3 bases and J lost 1; bases outside the gene matches: 6. CDR3 length: 15 amino acids. PCR used 60 Vbeta primers and 13 Jbeta primers. The table came from immunoSEQ multiplex PCR; TCRdb's copy has only in-frame clones and leaves some out. The sample carries about 160,000 clones, 65% to 80% recorded once. The V call is TRBV7-2, the J call TRBJ2-7; 7 nucleotides match TRBD2. This clonotype was obtained from a man between 40 and 49 years old in good health and CMV-seropositive. Source material: PBMCs. The CDR3 DNA follows: TGTGCCAGCAGCTTTTCGAGCGGGGTGTCCTACGAGCAGTACTTC. Residues: CASSFSSGVSYEQYF.